A selection of T cell receptor beta chains follows, all from one sample in a study of control samples from healthy donors and cancer patients. The data were produced by immunoSEQ multiplex PCR, yet TCRdb's version contains in-frame clones alone and is incomplete. This repertoire shows 100,000 to 150,000 clones, around 93% found once; its top ten account for 1.7%. What was sequenced was PBMCs. These receptors were collected from a man between 50 and 59 years old with head and neck cancer. CDR3s include the opening cysteine and the closing phenylalanine or tryptophan. Each record gives: clone size, V gene, J gene, D gene, CDR3 DNA, CDR3 protein. D genes are given only for firm matches. Size is omitted from some rows. Given values are once, few, many or a class for expanded clones.

>NA|TRBV7-2|TRBJ2-1|TRBD2
TGTGCCAGCAGCTTAGCGGTTTTCAAGCGGGGGAGGGATGAGCAGTTCTTC
CASSLAVFKRGRDEQFF
>few|TRBV27|TRBJ1-5|NA
TGTGCCAGCAGTTTACTGAGCAATCAGCCCCAGCATTTT
CASSLLSNQPQHF
>once|TRBV19|TRBJ2-1|NA
TGTGCCAGTAGTGTCTACTACAATGAGCAGTTCTTC
CASSVYYNEQFF
>NA|TRBV6-5|TRBJ2-2|TRBD2
TGTGCCAGCAGTTACCCTAGCGGGGGAAACACCGGGGAGCTGTTTTTT
CASSYPSGGNTGELFF
>NA|TRBV7-9|TRBJ2-2|NA
TGTGCCAGCAGCGCGGGGGCCGGCAACACCGGGGAGCTGTTTTTT
CASSAGAGNTGELFF
>NA|TRBV7-3|TRBJ1-1|NA
TGTGCCAGCAGCTCAAACCTGAACACTGAAGCTTTCTTT
CASSSNLNTEAFF
>NA|TRBV15|TRBJ2-4|NA
TGTGCCACCAGCAGAGAGAACACAGGGATAGCCAAAAACATTCAGTACTTC
CATSRENTGIAKNIQYF
>NA|TRBV18|TRBJ1-2|NA
TGTGCCAGCTCCCTAAATCCAGAGAACTATGGCTACACCTTC
CASSLNPENYGYTF
>NA|TRBV9|TRBJ2-5|NA
TGTGCCAGCAGCGTAGGGGTTAGCGGCCAAGAGACCCAGTACTTC
CASSVGVSGQETQYF
>once|TRBV19|TRBJ1-6|TRBD1
TGTGCCAGTAGTACAGGGGGTGGTAATTCACCCCTCCACTTT
CASSTGGGNSPLHF
>NA|TRBV4-2|TRBJ1-2|NA
TGTGCCAGCAGCCAGGGGACGGACCACTATGGCTACACCTTC
CASSQGTDHYGYTF
>NA|TRBV6-1|TRBJ1-2|TRBD1
TGTGCCAGCAGTGAAGCCACCGGGACAGGGGATGGCTACACCTTC
CASSEATGTGDGYTF
>NA|TRBV6-2/TRBV6-3|TRBJ1-1|TRBD1
TGTGCCAGCAGTTACTCAAAAACAGGGGTCCCAGCGGGCACTGAAGCTTTCTTT
CASSYSKTGVPAGTEAFF
>once|TRBV4-1|TRBJ1-6|NA
TGCGCCAGCAGCCAAGATCTGGCGGGTTCCTATAATTCACCCCTCCACTTT
CASSQDLAGSYNSPLHF
>NA|TRBV6-5|TRBJ2-5|TRBD2
TGTGCCAGCCAAGGGTTAGCGGGGACCCAGTACTTC
CASQGLAGTQYF
>NA|TRBV28|TRBJ2-7|TRBD1
TGTGCCAGCAGTTTACCTCTGGACAGGGGGTCTTACGAGCAGTACTTC
CASSLPLDRGSYEQYF
>few|TRBV10-3|TRBJ2-7|TRBD2
TGTGCCATCAGTGAGGACGGGGGGGCCTTCGAGCAGTACTTC
CAISEDGGAFEQYF
>NA|TRBV20-1|TRBJ1-3|NA
TGCAGTGCTAGTGGGGGGAGTGGAAACACCATATATTTT
CSASGGSGNTIYF
>NA|TRBV5-1|TRBJ1-4|NA
TGCGCCAGCAGTTTTACACCAGCAACTAATGAAAAACTGTTTTTT
CASSFTPATNEKLFF
>NA|TRBV7-3|TRBJ2-2|NA
TGTGCCAGCAGTTTTAGGGCAGGGAACACCGGGGAGCTGTTTTTT
CASSFRAGNTGELFF
>NA|TRBV30|TRBJ2-7|NA
TGTGCCTGGAGTGATAAACAGCAGTACTTC
CAWSDKQQYF
>NA|TRBV10-3|TRBJ2-1|TRBD2
TGTGCCATCAAGATGAGGACTAGCGTGAGGAATGAGCAGTTCTTC
CAIKMRTSVRNEQFF
>NA|TRBV5-1|TRBJ1-1|NA
TGCGCCAGCAACCAAATGGGGCAGGGAGGTTTCGGAACTTTCTTT
CASNQMGQGGFGTFF
>once|TRBV6-5|TRBJ2-3|NA
TGTGCCAGCAGTTACACAAATACGCAGTATTTT
CASSYTNTQYF
>NA|TRBV5-6|TRBJ2-7|TRBD2
TGTGCCAGCAGTTTACCGGGACTAGCGGGGTTGAACCCCTACGAGCAGTACTTC
CASSLPGLAGLNPYEQYF
>NA|TRBV6-2/TRBV6-3|TRBJ2-1|TRBD2
TGTGCCAGCAGCAACCTAGCGGGGAGATACAATGAGCAGTTCTTC
CASSNLAGRYNEQFF
>NA|TRBV21-1|TRBJ2-3|NA
TGTGCCAGCAGCAAAGTGAAGGCAGGTAGCACAGATACGCAGTATTTT
CASSKVKAGSTDTQYF
>NA|TRBV18|TRBJ2-5|TRBD2
TGTGCCAGCTCACCACCTGGCGGGGGATACCAAGAGACCCAGTACTTC
CASSPPGGGYQETQYF
>NA|TRBV28|TRBJ2-1|NA
TGTGCCAGCAGTTTCCCAGTCTCCTACAATGAGCAGTTCTTC
CASSFPVSYNEQFF
>NA|TRBV7-3|TRBJ2-1|NA
TGTGCCAGCAGCTTAAGGTTAACTCCCTACAATGAGCAGTTCTTC
CASSLRLTPYNEQFF
>NA|TRBV6-5|TRBJ2-7|NA
TGTGCCAGCAGTTGGCGGGGGAGACAGGACGAGCAGTACTTC
CASSWRGRQDEQYF
>NA|TRBV5-1|TRBJ2-5|TRBD1
TGCGCCAGCAGCTTGGCAACAGGGGGTGAGGAGACCCAGTACTTC
CASSLATGGEETQYF
>few|TRBV11-1|TRBJ1-2|NA
TGTGCCAGCAGCTTAAATGACAGGCCTTACTATGGCTACACCTTC
CASSLNDRPYYGYTF
>NA|TRBV4-2|TRBJ2-7|TRBD1
TGTGCCAGCAGCCAAGATGTGGGACAGGGGGTATCGCAGTACTTC
CASSQDVGQGVSQYF
>NA|TRBV7-2|TRBJ2-3|TRBD2
TGTGCCAGCAGCTTGCTAAATCCGGGACTAGGAGAAGATACGCAGTATTTT
CASSLLNPGLGEDTQYF
>NA|TRBV7-2|TRBJ2-5|NA
TGTGCCAGCAGCTTACTGGGGATAGTAGTGGAGACCCAGTACTTC
CASSLLGIVVETQYF
>NA|TRBV19|TRBJ1-1|TRBD1
TGTGCCAGTAGTCCTGGGGCTACAGGGGGCACTGAAGCTTTCTTT
CASSPGATGGTEAFF
>NA|TRBV27|TRBJ2-5|TRBD1
TGTGCCAGCAGTCCCTGGGGACAGGGAGAGACCCAGTACTTC
CASSPWGQGETQYF
>NA|TRBV7-6|TRBJ2-1|NA
TGTGCCAGCAGCTCTTTAGGGTCTTATGAGCAGTTCTTC
CASSSLGSYEQFF
>NA|TRBV5-1|TRBJ1-1|NA
TGCGCCAGCAGCTTAAGAGGGGAGATCACTGAAGCTTTCTTT
CASSLRGEITEAFF
>NA|TRBV7-8|TRBJ2-3|NA
TGTGCCAGCAGCTTAGCCAGGGACACAGATACGCAGTATTTT
CASSLARDTDTQYF
>NA|TRBV3-1/TRBV3-2|TRBJ2-6|NA
TGTGCCAGCAGCCTCCTTAGGACACCTAGCTCTGGGGCCAACGTCCTGACTTTC
CASSLLRTPSSGANVLTF
>NA|TRBV7-2|TRBJ2-1|NA
TGTGCCAGCAGCTTACTCAGGGGCAGGTTAAATGAGCAGTTCTTC
CASSLLRGRLNEQFF
>few|TRBV4-2|TRBJ1-1|NA
TGTGCCAGCACCGACAGGACGAACACTGAAGCTTTCTTT
CASTDRTNTEAFF
>NA|TRBV28|TRBJ1-5|TRBD1
TGTGCCAGTAGACAGGGAAATCAGCCCCAGCATTTT
CASRQGNQPQHF
>NA|TRBV2|TRBJ1-3|NA
TGTGCCAGCAGTGGGGTACAGGAACTCTCTGGAAACACCATATATTTT
CASSGVQELSGNTIYF
>NA|TRBV15|TRBJ2-3|NA
TGTGCCACCAGCAGAGACCCCACAGATACGCAGTATTTT
CATSRDPTDTQYF
>NA|TRBV6-5|TRBJ1-1|NA
TGTGCCAGCAGCCGCATATCCTTCGGCACTGAAGCTTTCTTT
CASSRISFGTEAFF
>NA|TRBV6-5|TRBJ2-3|TRBD1
TGTGCCAGCAGTTTAACAGGGGCTGGCACAGATACGCAGTATTTT
CASSLTGAGTDTQYF
>NA|TRBV2|TRBJ1-6|NA
TGTGCCAGCAGTGCACGGCACCGTAATTCACCCCTCCACTTT
CASSARHRNSPLHF
>NA|TRBV7-2|TRBJ2-1|NA
TGTGCCAGCAGCTTCTATGGGGGGGAGCAGTTCTTC
CASSFYGGEQFF
>once|TRBV4-2|TRBJ2-5|TRBD2
TGTGCCAGCAGCCAAGGAGCGGGGGTCGGGGAGACCCAGTACTTC
CASSQGAGVGETQYF
>NA|TRBV7-2|TRBJ1-1|TRBD1
TGTGCCAGCAGCCCCAGGGACAGGGGGCGCACTGAAGCTTTCTTT
CASSPRDRGRTEAFF
>NA|TRBV6-6|TRBJ2-5|NA
TGTGCCAGCAGTTACTCGATACTTAAAAAAGAGACCCAGTACTTC
CASSYSILKKETQYF
>NA|TRBV19|TRBJ1-5|TRBD1
TGTGCCAGTAGTATGATAGGACAGGGGGGACAGCCCCAGCATTTT
CASSMIGQGGQPQHF
>once|TRBV6-1|TRBJ1-5|TRBD1
TGTGCCAGCAGTGCTACAGGGGCGCGGGGTAGCAATCAGCCCCAGCATTTT
CASSATGARGSNQPQHF
>NA|TRBV5-1|TRBJ2-5|TRBD1
TGCGCCAGCAGCCCTAGGACAGGGGGCGAAGAGACCCAGTACTTC
CASSPRTGGEETQYF
>NA|TRBV2|TRBJ1-2|NA
TGTGCCAGGACAAACGGTGGCTACACCTTC
CARTNGGYTF